Listed below are T cell receptor beta chains from one sample, sequenced in a study of TIL therapy for anti-PD-1-resistant metastatic lung cancer. Clones were read by immunoSEQ multiplex PCR, and TCRdb kept only the in-frame ones, dropping some. The data contain 5,000 to 8,000 clones, around two thirds of them singletons. This material consisted of tumor tissue, taken at baseline. All receptors come from a person aged 25 to 85 with non-small cell lung cancer. Both conserved end residues are part of each CDR3. D genes are given only for firm matches. Some rows mark clone size as missing; the rest say once, few, many or name a class of expanded clone.

j_gene: TRBJ1-1; len: 13; d_gene: TRBD1; v_gene: TRBV19; abundance: -; CDR3aa: CASGGGAGTEAFF; CDR3nt: TGTGCCAGTGGAGGGGGCGCGGGCACTGAAGCTTTCTTT
j_gene: TRBJ2-7; len: 14; d_gene: TRBD1; v_gene: TRBV18; abundance: few; CDR3aa: CASSPRDRVNEQYF; CDR3nt: TGTGCCAGCTCACCCCGGGACAGGGTAAACGAGCAGTACTTC
j_gene: TRBJ2-7; len: 15; d_gene: TRBD1; v_gene: TRBV5-5; abundance: few; CDR3aa: CASSFIRQGAYEQYF; CDR3nt: TGTGCCAGCAGCTTTATCAGACAGGGGGCCTACGAGCAGTACTTC
j_gene: TRBJ2-5; len: 16; d_gene: TRBD1; v_gene: TRBV7-2; abundance: few; CDR3aa: CASSSKPGQGTETQYF; CDR3nt: TGTGCCAGCAGCTCGAAGCCGGGACAGGGGACGGAGACCCAGTACTTC
j_gene: TRBJ2-7; len: 13; d_gene: -; v_gene: TRBV29-1; abundance: -; CDR3aa: CSVERIGRGEQYF; CDR3nt: TGCAGCGTTGAAAGGATTGGCAGGGGCGAGCAGTACTTC
j_gene: TRBJ2-3; len: 14; d_gene: TRBD2; v_gene: TRBV6-4; abundance: -; CDR3aa: CASSETSGTDTQYF; CDR3nt: TGTGCCAGCAGTGAGACTAGCGGCACAGATACGCAGTATTTT
j_gene: TRBJ2-3; len: 13; d_gene: -; v_gene: TRBV29-1; abundance: few; CDR3aa: CSEQQLPTDTQYF; CDR3nt: TGCAGCGAACAACAGCTCCCCACAGATACGCAGTATTTT
j_gene: TRBJ2-6; len: 18; d_gene: TRBD1; v_gene: TRBV3-1/TRBV3-2; abundance: -; CDR3aa: CASSPSDRGVRGANVLTF; CDR3nt: TGTGCCAGCAGCCCTTCAGACAGGGGGGTGAGAGGGGCCAACGTCCTGACTTTC
j_gene: TRBJ1-2; len: 14; d_gene: TRBD1; v_gene: TRBV5-1; abundance: -; CDR3aa: CASSEPGQGYGYTF; CDR3nt: TGCGCCAGCAGCGAGCCGGGACAGGGGTATGGCTACACCTTC
j_gene: TRBJ1-1; len: 12; d_gene: -; v_gene: TRBV4-2; abundance: -; CDR3aa: CASSHFAEEAFF; CDR3nt: TGTGCCAGCAGCCATTTTGCCGAGGAAGCTTTCTTT
j_gene: TRBJ2-7; len: 14; d_gene: -; v_gene: TRBV3-1/TRBV3-2; abundance: -; CDR3aa: CASSQSLFAYEQYF; CDR3nt: TGTGCCAGCAGCCAATCTTTGTTCGCCTACGAGCAGTACTTC
j_gene: TRBJ2-2; len: 16; d_gene: TRBD2; v_gene: TRBV5-4; abundance: -; CDR3aa: CASSRTSGRVAGELFF; CDR3nt: TGTGCCAGCAGTCGTACTAGCGGGAGGGTCGCCGGGGAGCTGTTTTTT
j_gene: TRBJ2-5; len: 15; d_gene: -; v_gene: TRBV14; abundance: -; CDR3aa: CASSQAEGRKETQYF; CDR3nt: TGTGCCAGCAGCCAGGCTGAGGGGAGAAAAGAGACCCAGTACTTC
j_gene: TRBJ2-2; len: 14; d_gene: -; v_gene: TRBV6-5; abundance: once; CDR3aa: CASSTGTGTGELFF; CDR3nt: TGTGCCAGCAGTACCGGGACCGGCACCGGGGAGCTGTTTTTT
j_gene: TRBJ2-5; len: 11; d_gene: -; v_gene: TRBV6-2/TRBV6-3; abundance: -; CDR3aa: CASSYPETQYF; CDR3nt: TGTGCCAGCAGTTACCCCGAGACCCAGTACTTC
j_gene: TRBJ1-6; len: 16; d_gene: TRBD1; v_gene: TRBV6-9; abundance: -; CDR3aa: CASKLKGTEQCSPLHF; CDR3nt: TGTGCCAGCAAACTCAAAGGGACAGAACAATGTTCACCCCTCCACTTT
j_gene: TRBJ2-7; len: 16; d_gene: -; v_gene: TRBV4-3; abundance: few; CDR3aa: CASSQVETEPYYEQYF; CDR3nt: TGCGCCAGCAGCCAAGTGGAGACAGAGCCCTACTACGAGCAGTACTTC
j_gene: TRBJ1-4; len: 15; d_gene: TRBD1; v_gene: TRBV7-2; abundance: -; CDR3aa: CASSLMGDSPIGLFF; CDR3nt: TGTGCCAGCAGCTTGATGGGGGACAGTCCAATAGGACTGTTTTTT
j_gene: TRBJ1-5; len: 15; d_gene: -; v_gene: TRBV19; abundance: -; CDR3aa: CASSNPSGPNQPQHF; CDR3nt: TGTGCCAGCTCTAATCCGTCAGGGCCCAATCAGCCCCAGCATTTT
j_gene: TRBJ2-5; len: 15; d_gene: TRBD2; v_gene: TRBV6-2/TRBV6-3; abundance: few; CDR3aa: CASSDLTSFKETQYF; CDR3nt: TGTGCCAGCAGTGATCTGACTAGCTTCAAAGAGACCCAGTACTTC
j_gene: TRBJ2-3; len: 15; d_gene: TRBD2; v_gene: TRBV10-2; abundance: -; CDR3aa: CASSEAGGGTDTQYF; CDR3nt: TGCGCCAGCAGTGAGGCGGGGGGGGGCACAGATACGCAGTATTTT
j_gene: TRBJ1-3; len: 16; d_gene: -; v_gene: TRBV21-1; abundance: once; CDR3aa: CASSPVGGVDRNTIYF; CDR3nt: TGTGCCAGCTCCCCCGTCGGGGGTGTAGATAGAAACACCATATATTTT
j_gene: TRBJ2-5; len: 14; d_gene: TRBD1; v_gene: TRBV23-1; abundance: -; CDR3aa: CASSQSTGSETQYF; CDR3nt: TGCGCCAGCAGTCAATCGACAGGGTCGGAGACCCAGTACTTC
j_gene: TRBJ1-1; len: 13; d_gene: TRBD1; v_gene: TRBV30; abundance: few; CDR3aa: CAWSAGGDTEAFF; CDR3nt: TGTGCCTGGAGCGCAGGGGGAGACACTGAAGCTTTCTTT
j_gene: TRBJ2-6; len: 15; d_gene: -; v_gene: TRBV5-1; abundance: -; CDR3aa: CASSLEGLGANVLTF; CDR3nt: TGCGCCAGCAGCTTGGAGGGCCTGGGGGCCAACGTCCTGACTTTC
j_gene: TRBJ2-7; len: 13; d_gene: -; v_gene: TRBV3-1/TRBV3-2; abundance: -; CDR3aa: CASSQGNGFEQYF; CDR3nt: TGTGCCAGCAGCCAAGGAAACGGGTTCGAGCAGTACTTC
j_gene: TRBJ2-7; len: 15; d_gene: -; v_gene: TRBV12-5; abundance: -; CDR3aa: CASGFGVRSSYEQYF; CDR3nt: TGTGCTAGTGGTTTTGGGGTTCGGAGCTCCTACGAGCAGTACTTC
j_gene: TRBJ1-5; len: 16; d_gene: TRBD1; v_gene: TRBV5-3; abundance: -; CDR3aa: CARSWRTGQVVQPQHF; CDR3nt: TGTGCCAGAAGCTGGAGGACGGGACAGGTGGTTCAGCCCCAGCATTTT
j_gene: TRBJ2-5; len: 17; d_gene: TRBD2; v_gene: TRBV5-4; abundance: -; CDR3aa: CASSLPAAAGGGETQYF; CDR3nt: TGTGCCAGCAGCCTCCCGGCTGCTGCGGGGGGCGGGGAGACCCAGTACTTC
j_gene: TRBJ1-3; len: 16; d_gene: -; v_gene: TRBV14; abundance: -; CDR3aa: CASSPYTDVLGNTIYF; CDR3nt: TGTGCCAGCAGCCCATACACGGATGTACTTGGAAACACCATATATTTT
j_gene: TRBJ2-2; len: 12; d_gene: -; v_gene: TRBV28; abundance: once; CDR3aa: CASGSSTGELFF; CDR3nt: TGTGCCAGCGGGAGCAGCACCGGGGAGCTGTTTTTT
j_gene: TRBJ1-2; len: 12; d_gene: TRBD1; v_gene: TRBV29-1; abundance: -; CDR3aa: CSVELRGQGYTF; CDR3nt: TGCAGCGTTGAACTCAGGGGGCAGGGCTACACCTTC
j_gene: TRBJ2-4; len: 13; d_gene: TRBD1; v_gene: TRBV3-1/TRBV3-2; abundance: -; CDR3aa: CASSQGTGGIQYF; CDR3nt: TGTGCCAGCAGCCAGGGGACAGGGGGTATTCAGTACTTC
j_gene: TRBJ2-5; len: 17; d_gene: TRBD2; v_gene: TRBV28; abundance: -; CDR3aa: CASRPGLAGVWQETQYF; CDR3nt: TGTGCCAGCAGACCGGGACTAGCGGGAGTCTGGCAAGAGACCCAGTACTTC
j_gene: TRBJ1-2; len: 17; d_gene: -; v_gene: TRBV11-2; abundance: -; CDR3aa: CASSNRQPGQSNYGYTF; CDR3nt: TGTGCCAGCAGCAACCGACAACCGGGACAATCTAACTATGGCTACACCTTC
j_gene: TRBJ2-1; len: 16; d_gene: TRBD2; v_gene: TRBV27; abundance: few; CDR3aa: CASTTTSGGVGNEQFF; CDR3nt: TGTGCCAGCACCACGACTAGCGGGGGGGTCGGGAATGAGCAGTTCTTC
j_gene: TRBJ2-7; len: 14; d_gene: TRBD1; v_gene: TRBV28; abundance: medium-sized; CDR3aa: CASSLSNRGYEQYF; CDR3nt: TGTGCCAGCAGTTTAAGTAACAGGGGATACGAGCAGTACTTC
j_gene: TRBJ2-2; len: 15; d_gene: TRBD1; v_gene: TRBV4-1; abundance: -; CDR3aa: CASSHIDRGTGELFF; CDR3nt: TGCGCCAGCAGCCACATAGACAGGGGCACCGGGGAGCTGTTTTTT
j_gene: TRBJ2-3; len: 16; d_gene: TRBD2; v_gene: TRBV6-5; abundance: -; CDR3aa: CASSYGTSGYTDTQYF; CDR3nt: TGTGCCAGCAGTTACGGGACTAGCGGGTACACAGATACGCAGTATTTT
j_gene: TRBJ2-1; len: 13; d_gene: -; v_gene: TRBV12-3/TRBV12-4; abundance: once; CDR3aa: CASSYGSYNEQFF; CDR3nt: TGTGCCAGCAGTTATGGCTCCTACAATGAGCAGTTCTTC
j_gene: TRBJ2-7; len: 11; d_gene: -; v_gene: TRBV5-6; abundance: -; CDR3aa: CASSLGDEQYF; CDR3nt: TGTGCCAGCAGCTTGGGGGACGAGCAGTACTTC
j_gene: TRBJ2-3; len: 16; d_gene: TRBD2; v_gene: TRBV28; abundance: few; CDR3aa: CASSLGLAGPTDTQYF; CDR3nt: TGTGCCAGCAGTTTAGGCCTAGCGGGGCCCACAGATACGCAGTATTTT
j_gene: TRBJ1-1; len: 16; d_gene: TRBD1; v_gene: TRBV4-3; abundance: few; CDR3aa: CASSQDPQGGNTEAFF; CDR3nt: TGCGCCAGCAGCCAAGATCCTCAGGGGGGTAACACTGAAGCTTTCTTT
j_gene: TRBJ2-5; len: 15; d_gene: TRBD1; v_gene: TRBV25-1; abundance: -; CDR3aa: CASSADRGNHETQYF; CDR3nt: TGTGCCAGCAGCGCAGACAGGGGGAATCACGAGACCCAGTACTTC
j_gene: TRBJ2-5; len: 14; d_gene: -; v_gene: TRBV25-1; abundance: -; CDR3aa: CASSERGHQETQYF; CDR3nt: TGTGCCAGCAGTGAACGCGGCCACCAAGAGACCCAGTACTTC
j_gene: TRBJ1-6; len: 13; d_gene: -; v_gene: TRBV3-1/TRBV3-2; abundance: -; CDR3aa: CASSQAYNSPLHF; CDR3nt: TGTGCCAGCAGCCAAGCCTACAATTCACCCCTCCACTTT
j_gene: TRBJ1-5; len: 15; d_gene: -; v_gene: TRBV28; abundance: -; CDR3aa: CASSLAQGNNQPQHF; CDR3nt: TGTGCCAGCAGTTTGGCGCAGGGGAATAATCAGCCCCAGCATTTT
j_gene: TRBJ2-7; len: 11; d_gene: -; v_gene: TRBV11-2; abundance: few; CDR3aa: CASSLTYEQYF; CDR3nt: TGTGCCAGCAGCTTAACCTACGAGCAGTACTTC
j_gene: TRBJ2-7; len: 12; d_gene: -; v_gene: TRBV18; abundance: -; CDR3aa: CASSPQGAEQYF; CDR3nt: TGTGCCAGCTCACCCCAGGGCGCCGAGCAGTACTTC
j_gene: TRBJ2-7; len: 13; d_gene: -; v_gene: TRBV18; abundance: -; CDR3aa: CASSPTSNYEQYF; CDR3nt: TGTGCCAGCTCACCTACTAGCAACTACGAGCAGTACTTC
j_gene: TRBJ2-5; len: 13; d_gene: -; v_gene: TRBV7-8; abundance: -; CDR3aa: CASSHARGETQYF; CDR3nt: TGTGCCAGCAGCCACGCCAGGGGTGAGACCCAGTACTTC
j_gene: TRBJ2-4; len: 19; d_gene: -; v_gene: TRBV4-3; abundance: -; CDR3aa: CASSQDRGAEQGAKNIQYF; CDR3nt: TGCGCCAGCAGCCAAGATCGGGGGGCCGAGCAGGGAGCCAAAAACATTCAGTACTTC
j_gene: TRBJ2-1; len: 13; d_gene: -; v_gene: TRBV9; abundance: -; CDR3aa: CASSVRENNEQFF; CDR3nt: TGTGCCAGCAGCGTAAGGGAGAACAATGAGCAGTTCTTC
j_gene: TRBJ1-1; len: 10; d_gene: -; v_gene: TRBV29-1; abundance: -; CDR3aa: CSAGNTEAFF; CDR3nt: TGCAGCGCCGGGAACACTGAAGCTTTCTTT